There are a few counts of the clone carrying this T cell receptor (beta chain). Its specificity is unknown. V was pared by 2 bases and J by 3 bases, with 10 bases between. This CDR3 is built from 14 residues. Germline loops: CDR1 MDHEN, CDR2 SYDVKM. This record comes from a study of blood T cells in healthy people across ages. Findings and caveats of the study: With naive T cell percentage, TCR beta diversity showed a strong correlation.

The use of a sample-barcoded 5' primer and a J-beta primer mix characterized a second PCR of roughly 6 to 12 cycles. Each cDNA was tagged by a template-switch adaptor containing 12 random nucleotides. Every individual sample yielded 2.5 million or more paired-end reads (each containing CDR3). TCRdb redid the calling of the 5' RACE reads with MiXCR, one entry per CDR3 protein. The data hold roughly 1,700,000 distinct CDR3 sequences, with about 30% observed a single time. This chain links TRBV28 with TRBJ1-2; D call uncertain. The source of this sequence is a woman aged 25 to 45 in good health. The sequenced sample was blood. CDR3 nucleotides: TGTGCCAGCAGTTTAGATCCGGGATACTATGGCTACACCTTC. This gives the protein CASSLDPGYYGYTF.